This is a list of T cell receptor beta chains from one sample in a study of a mutant IDH1 vaccine in newly diagnosed glioma. These receptors have no known antigen. Profiled with immunoSEQ multiplex PCR; TCRdb holds only in-frame clones, not every one. This sample has tens of thousands of clones, with 75% to 85% found just once. The specimen was PBMCs, collected from a glioma patient whose treatment included an IDH1 peptide vaccine. The source of these receptors is a man between 50 and 59 years old with glioma. CDR3s include the opening cysteine and the closing phenylalanine or tryptophan. D genes are given only for firm matches. Size values are once, few and many counts, or a class for expanded clones, and some rows have none.

d_call: -; clone_size: -; v_call: TRBV2; j_call: TRBJ2-2; cdr3_nt: TGTGCCAGCAGTGTTGGGGGTTTCGGGGAGCTGTTTTTT; cdr3_aa: CASSVGGFGELFF
d_call: TRBD1; clone_size: once; v_call: TRBV5-4; j_call: TRBJ1-2; cdr3_nt: TGTGCCAGCAGTAGGGGACAGGCCGTTTCGGATGGCTACACCTTC; cdr3_aa: CASSRGQAVSDGYTF
d_call: -; clone_size: -; v_call: TRBV19; j_call: TRBJ1-6; cdr3_nt: TGTGCCAGTAGTATAGCGGCAAACAATCATTCACCCCTCCACTTT; cdr3_aa: CASSIAANNHSPLHF
d_call: -; clone_size: -; v_call: TRBV5-5; j_call: TRBJ2-5; cdr3_nt: TGTGCCAGCAGCTTGGAGACGGACCAAGGGACCCAGTACTTC; cdr3_aa: CASSLETDQGTQYF
d_call: TRBD1; clone_size: few; v_call: TRBV30; j_call: TRBJ1-6; cdr3_nt: TGTGCCTGGAGGACAGGGGGAAATTCACCCCTCCACTTT; cdr3_aa: CAWRTGGNSPLHF
d_call: -; clone_size: once; v_call: TRBV19; j_call: TRBJ2-2; cdr3_nt: TGTGCCAGTAGTATAGATCAACGAGGGTGGAGTACCGGGGAGCTGTTTTTT; cdr3_aa: CASSIDQRGWSTGELFF
d_call: -; clone_size: -; v_call: TRBV18; j_call: TRBJ1-2; cdr3_nt: TGTGCCAGCTCGCATTCAGCCGGGACGGACTATGGCTACACCTTC; cdr3_aa: CASSHSAGTDYGYTF
d_call: TRBD1; clone_size: -; v_call: TRBV15; j_call: TRBJ1-4; cdr3_nt: TGTGCCACCAGGGACAGGGGCGTAAATGAAAAACTGTTTTTT; cdr3_aa: CATRDRGVNEKLFF
d_call: -; clone_size: -; v_call: TRBV7-2; j_call: TRBJ1-6; cdr3_nt: TGTGCCAGCATTCCCGGGGGGGTGGATAATTCACCCCTCCACTTT; cdr3_aa: CASIPGGVDNSPLHF
d_call: -; clone_size: -; v_call: TRBV30; j_call: TRBJ1-1; cdr3_nt: TGTGCCTGCGTGAGGGAATGGACTGAAGCTTTCTTT; cdr3_aa: CACVREWTEAFF
d_call: TRBD1; clone_size: -; v_call: TRBV30; j_call: TRBJ1-1; cdr3_nt: TGTGCCTGGAAACGCAGGGGGGACACTGAAGCTTTCTTT; cdr3_aa: CAWKRRGDTEAFF
d_call: -; clone_size: -; v_call: TRBV14; j_call: TRBJ1-3; cdr3_nt: TGTGCCAGCAGCCTTATCTCTGGAAACACCATATATTTT; cdr3_aa: CASSLISGNTIYF
d_call: -; clone_size: -; v_call: TRBV7-6; j_call: TRBJ1-1; cdr3_nt: TGTGCCAGCAGCTCGAATGGGGAGATGAACACTGAAGCTTTCTTT; cdr3_aa: CASSSNGEMNTEAFF
d_call: TRBD1; clone_size: -; v_call: TRBV30; j_call: TRBJ1-2; cdr3_nt: TGTGCCTGGGGGGGAACAGGGGGCGCCGGCTATGGCTACACCTTC; cdr3_aa: CAWGGTGGAGYGYTF
d_call: -; clone_size: once; v_call: TRBV27; j_call: TRBJ2-7; cdr3_nt: TGTGCCAGCGCGATAGCGGTGCGGTACGAGCAGTACTTC; cdr3_aa: CASAIAVRYEQYF
d_call: -; clone_size: once; v_call: TRBV6-1; j_call: TRBJ1-1; cdr3_nt: TGTGCCAGCGGTCGGCTGACAGATAACACTGAAGCTTTCTTT; cdr3_aa: CASGRLTDNTEAFF
d_call: -; clone_size: -; v_call: TRBV5-4; j_call: TRBJ1-1; cdr3_nt: TGTGCCAGCAGCGAATACAGGGTGGCCACTGAAGCTTTCTTT; cdr3_aa: CASSEYRVATEAFF
d_call: TRBD2; clone_size: -; v_call: TRBV5-6; j_call: TRBJ2-1; cdr3_nt: TGTGCCAGCAGCTTGCTAGCGGGGGCCTACAATGAGCAGTTCTTC; cdr3_aa: CASSLLAGAYNEQFF
d_call: -; clone_size: -; v_call: TRBV7-9; j_call: TRBJ1-4; cdr3_nt: TGTGCCAGCACCGCGATGGCGGCTAATGAAAAACTGTTTTTT; cdr3_aa: CASTAMAANEKLFF
d_call: -; clone_size: -; v_call: TRBV5-1; j_call: TRBJ1-1; cdr3_nt: TGCGCCAGCAGCTTGGCAGGAAACACTGAAGCTTTCTTT; cdr3_aa: CASSLAGNTEAFF
d_call: -; clone_size: -; v_call: TRBV29-1; j_call: TRBJ1-1; cdr3_nt: TGCAGCGCAAGGACACTGAACACTGAAGCTTTCTTT; cdr3_aa: CSARTLNTEAFF
d_call: -; clone_size: -; v_call: TRBV6-6; j_call: TRBJ2-4; cdr3_nt: TGTGCCAGCAGTTACTCGGTCCCCAAAAACATTCAGTACTTC; cdr3_aa: CASSYSVPKNIQYF
d_call: TRBD1; clone_size: -; v_call: TRBV23-1; j_call: TRBJ2-7; cdr3_nt: TGCGCCAGCGGGAGGGGGACAGGGAAGTCCGAGCAGTACTTC; cdr3_aa: CASGRGTGKSEQYF
d_call: -; clone_size: -; v_call: TRBV6-1; j_call: TRBJ2-7; cdr3_nt: TGTGCCACTTCCAAAGAAGGGGGACCCTACGAGCAGTACTTC; cdr3_aa: CATSKEGGPYEQYF